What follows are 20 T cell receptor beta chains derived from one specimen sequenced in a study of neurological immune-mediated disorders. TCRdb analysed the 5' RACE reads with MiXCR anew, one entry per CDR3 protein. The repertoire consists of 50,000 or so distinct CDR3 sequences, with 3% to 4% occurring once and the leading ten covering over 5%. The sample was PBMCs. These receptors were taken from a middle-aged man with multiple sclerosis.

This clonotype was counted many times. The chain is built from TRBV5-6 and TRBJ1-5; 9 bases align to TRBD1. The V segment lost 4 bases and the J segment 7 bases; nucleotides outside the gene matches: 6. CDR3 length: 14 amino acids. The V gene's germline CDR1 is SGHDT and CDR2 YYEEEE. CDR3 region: CASSQGQGNQPQHF. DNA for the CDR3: TGTGCCAGCAGCCAGGGACAGGGAAACCAGCCCCAGCATTTT.

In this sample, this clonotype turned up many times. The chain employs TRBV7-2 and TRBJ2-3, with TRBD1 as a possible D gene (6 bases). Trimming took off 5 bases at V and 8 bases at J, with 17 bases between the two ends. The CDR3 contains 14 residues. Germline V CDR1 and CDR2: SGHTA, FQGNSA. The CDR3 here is CASSPLDSKITQYF. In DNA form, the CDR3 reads TGTGCCAGCAGCCCTCTGGACAGCAAAATTACGCAGTATTTT.

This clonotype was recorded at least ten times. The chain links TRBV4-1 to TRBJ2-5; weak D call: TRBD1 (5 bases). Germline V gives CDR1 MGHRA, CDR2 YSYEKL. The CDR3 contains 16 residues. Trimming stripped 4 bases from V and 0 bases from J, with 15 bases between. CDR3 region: CASSPLARAYQETQYF. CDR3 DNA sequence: TGCGCCAGCAGCCCCTTGGCCAGGGCGTACCAAGAGACCCAGTACTTC.

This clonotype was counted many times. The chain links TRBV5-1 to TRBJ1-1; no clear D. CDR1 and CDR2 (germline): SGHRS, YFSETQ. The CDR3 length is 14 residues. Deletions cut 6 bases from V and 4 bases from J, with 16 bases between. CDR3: CASKNVLTATEAFF. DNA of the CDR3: TGCGCCAGCAAGAACGTCCTAACAGCCACTGAAGCTTTCTTT.

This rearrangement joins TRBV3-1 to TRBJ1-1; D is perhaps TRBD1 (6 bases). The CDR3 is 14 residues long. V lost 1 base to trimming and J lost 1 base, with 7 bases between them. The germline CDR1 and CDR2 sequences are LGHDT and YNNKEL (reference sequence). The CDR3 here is CASSQVGGNTEAFF. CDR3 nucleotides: TGTGCCAGCAGCCAAGTAGGGGGGAACACTGAAGCTTTCTTT.

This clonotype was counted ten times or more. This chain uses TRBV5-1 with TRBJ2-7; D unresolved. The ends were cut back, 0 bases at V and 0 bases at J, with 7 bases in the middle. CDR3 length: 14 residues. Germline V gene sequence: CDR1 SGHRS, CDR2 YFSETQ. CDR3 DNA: TGCGCCAGCAGCTTGGAGGCCCACTCCTACGAGCAGTACTTC. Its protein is CASSLEAHSYEQYF.

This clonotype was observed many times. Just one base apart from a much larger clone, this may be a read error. CDR3 coding DNA: TGTGCCAGCAGCTCCCGGGGGGAAGCCACAGATACGCAGTATTTT. Its protein is CASSSRGEATDTQYF. The J gene is TRBJ2-3, the V gene TRBV3-1; TRBD2 agrees at 7 bases. V lost 5 bases to trimming and J lost 2 bases; unmatched junction nucleotides: 7. This CDR3 is 15 amino acids long. CDR1 LGHDT and CDR2 YNNKEL come from the germline V gene (reference sequence).

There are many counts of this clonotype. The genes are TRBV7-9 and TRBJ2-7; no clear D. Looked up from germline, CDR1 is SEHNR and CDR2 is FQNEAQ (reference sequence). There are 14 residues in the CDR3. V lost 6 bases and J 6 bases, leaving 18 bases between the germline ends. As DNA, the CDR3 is TGTGCCAGCAGTCCGGAAGGCCTGCGTAGCGAGCAGTACTTC. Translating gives CASSPEGLRSEQYF.

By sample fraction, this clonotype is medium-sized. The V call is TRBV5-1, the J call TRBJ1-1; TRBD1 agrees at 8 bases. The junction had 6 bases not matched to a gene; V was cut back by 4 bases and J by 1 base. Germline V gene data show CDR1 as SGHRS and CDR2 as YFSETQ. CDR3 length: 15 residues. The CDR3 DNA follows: TGCGCCAGCAGCCCTCAGGGACAGGAGAACACTGAAGCTTTCTTT. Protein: CASSPQGQENTEAFF.

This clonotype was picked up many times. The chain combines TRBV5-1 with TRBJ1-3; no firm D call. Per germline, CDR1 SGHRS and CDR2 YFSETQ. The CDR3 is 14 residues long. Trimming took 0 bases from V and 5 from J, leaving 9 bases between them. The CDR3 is CASSLDAARNTIYF. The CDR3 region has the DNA TGCGCCAGCAGCTTGGACGCAGCGCGAAACACCATATATTTT.

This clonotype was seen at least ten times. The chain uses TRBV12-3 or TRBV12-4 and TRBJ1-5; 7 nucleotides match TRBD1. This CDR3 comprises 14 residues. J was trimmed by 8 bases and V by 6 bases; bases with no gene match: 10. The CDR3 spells CASSRGQVEKPQHF. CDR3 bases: TGTGCCAGCAGCCGAGGACAGGTGGAGAAGCCCCAGCATTTT.

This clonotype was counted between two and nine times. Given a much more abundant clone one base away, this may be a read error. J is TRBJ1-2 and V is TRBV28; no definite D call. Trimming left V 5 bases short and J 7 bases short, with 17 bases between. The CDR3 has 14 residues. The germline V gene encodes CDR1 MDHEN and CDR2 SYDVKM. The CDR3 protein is CASSKDWKSLGYTF. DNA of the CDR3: TGTGCCAGCAGTAAGGATTGGAAGTCACTTGGCTACACCTTC.

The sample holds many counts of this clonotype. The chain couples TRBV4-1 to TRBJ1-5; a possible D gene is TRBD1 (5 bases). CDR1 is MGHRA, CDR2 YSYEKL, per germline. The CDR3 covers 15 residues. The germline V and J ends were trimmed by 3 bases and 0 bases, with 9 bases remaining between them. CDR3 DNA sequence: TGCGCCAGCAGCCATGACAGTCATAGCAATCAGCCCCAGCATTTT. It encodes CASSHDSHSNQPQHF.

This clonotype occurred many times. CDR3: CASSTGGRDTQYF. The CDR3 DNA sequence: TGTGCCAGCAGTACGGGGGGGCGGGATACGCAGTATTTT. This chain links TRBV4-2 with TRBJ2-3, with TRBD2 matching 8 bases. The CDR3 spans 13 residues. Germline V gene data show CDR1 as LGHNA and CDR2 as YNFKEQ. The J segment lost 6 bases and the V segment lost 6 bases, leaving 5 bases of the junction unmatched.

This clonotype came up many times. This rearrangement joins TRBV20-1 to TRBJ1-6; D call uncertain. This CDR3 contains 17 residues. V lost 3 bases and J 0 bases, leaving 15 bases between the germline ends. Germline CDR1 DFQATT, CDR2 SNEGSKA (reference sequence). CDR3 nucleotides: TGCAGTGCTAGTGATTATGTAGCGAGCTCCTATAATTCACCCCTCCACTTT. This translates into CSASDYVASSYNSPLHF.

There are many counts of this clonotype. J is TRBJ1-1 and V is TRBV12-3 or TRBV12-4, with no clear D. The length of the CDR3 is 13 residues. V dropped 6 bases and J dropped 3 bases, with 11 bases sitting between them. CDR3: CASRDGGHTEAFF. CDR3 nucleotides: TGTGCCAGCAGGGACGGAGGACACACTGAAGCTTTCTTT.

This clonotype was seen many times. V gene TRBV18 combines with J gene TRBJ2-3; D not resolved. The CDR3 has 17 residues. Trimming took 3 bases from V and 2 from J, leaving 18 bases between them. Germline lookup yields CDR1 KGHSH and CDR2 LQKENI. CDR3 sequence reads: CASSPLRSSRSTDTQYF. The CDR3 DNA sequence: TGTGCCAGCTCACCTTTGCGATCTAGTCGGTCCACAGATACGCAGTATTTT. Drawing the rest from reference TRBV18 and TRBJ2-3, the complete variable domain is NAGVMQNPRHLVRRRGQEARLRCSPMKGHSHVYWYRQLPEEGLKFMVYLQKENIIDESGMPKERFSAEFPKEGPSILRIQQVVRGDSAAYFCASSPLRSSRSTDTQYFGPGTRLTVL.

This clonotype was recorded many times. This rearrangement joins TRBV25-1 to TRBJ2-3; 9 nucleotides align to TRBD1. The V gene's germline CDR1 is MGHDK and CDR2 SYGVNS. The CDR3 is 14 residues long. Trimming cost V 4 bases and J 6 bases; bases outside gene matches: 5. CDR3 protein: CASSVTGGPDTQYF. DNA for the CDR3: TGTGCCAGCAGTGTCACAGGGGGCCCGGATACGCAGTATTTT.

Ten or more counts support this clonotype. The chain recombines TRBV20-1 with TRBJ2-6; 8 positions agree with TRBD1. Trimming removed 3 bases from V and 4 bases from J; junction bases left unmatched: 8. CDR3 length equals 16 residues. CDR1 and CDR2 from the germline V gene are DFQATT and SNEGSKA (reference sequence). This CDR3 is CSASKTGVRGANVLTF. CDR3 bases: TGCAGTGCTAGCAAGACAGGGGTGAGAGGGGCCAACGTCCTGACTTTC.

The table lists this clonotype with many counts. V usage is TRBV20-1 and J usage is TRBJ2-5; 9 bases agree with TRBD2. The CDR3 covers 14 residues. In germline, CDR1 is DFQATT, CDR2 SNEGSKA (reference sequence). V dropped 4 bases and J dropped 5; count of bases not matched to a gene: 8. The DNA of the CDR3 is TGCAGTGCTAAGGATGCGGGGGGGCTCGAGACCCAGTACTTC. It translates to CSAKDAGGLETQYF.